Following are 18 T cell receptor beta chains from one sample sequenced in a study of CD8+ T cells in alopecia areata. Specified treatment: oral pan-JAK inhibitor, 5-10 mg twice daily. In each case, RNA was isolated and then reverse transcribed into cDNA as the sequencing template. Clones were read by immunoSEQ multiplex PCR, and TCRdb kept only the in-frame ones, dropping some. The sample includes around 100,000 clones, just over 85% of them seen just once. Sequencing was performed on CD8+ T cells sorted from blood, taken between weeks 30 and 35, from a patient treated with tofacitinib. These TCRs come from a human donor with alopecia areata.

The CDR3 nucleotides read TGTGCCAGCAGCTTAGTGGGCAGGGGGCCCTACGAGCAGTACTTC. This encodes CASSLVGRGPYEQYF. The chain carries TRBV7-9 and TRBJ2-7, with TRBD1 matching 8 bases. The CDR3 sequence is 15 residues long. Looked up from germline, CDR1 is SEHNR and CDR2 is FQNEAQ (reference sequence). V was clipped by 1 base and J by 2 bases; unmatched bases: 4.

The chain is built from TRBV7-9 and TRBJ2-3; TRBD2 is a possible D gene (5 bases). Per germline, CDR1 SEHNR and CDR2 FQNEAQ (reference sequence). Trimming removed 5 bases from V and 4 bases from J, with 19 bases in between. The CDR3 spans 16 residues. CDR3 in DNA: TGTGCCAGCAGCATAGGGCCCCGGGATGAGGCAGATACGCAGTATTTT. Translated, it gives CASSIGPRDEADTQYF.

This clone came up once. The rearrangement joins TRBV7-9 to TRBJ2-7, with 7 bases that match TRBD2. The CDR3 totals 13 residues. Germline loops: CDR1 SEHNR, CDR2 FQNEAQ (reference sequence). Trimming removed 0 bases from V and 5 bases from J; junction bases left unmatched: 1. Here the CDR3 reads CASSLAGRDEQYF. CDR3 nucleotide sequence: TGTGCCAGCAGCTTAGCGGGGAGGGACGAGCAGTACTTC.

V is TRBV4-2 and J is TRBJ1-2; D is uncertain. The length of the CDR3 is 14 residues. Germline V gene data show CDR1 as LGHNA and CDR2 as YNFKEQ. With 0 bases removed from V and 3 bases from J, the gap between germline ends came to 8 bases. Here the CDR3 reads CASSQDTAYYGYTF. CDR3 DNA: TGTGCCAGCAGCCAAGACACGGCCTACTATGGCTACACCTTC.

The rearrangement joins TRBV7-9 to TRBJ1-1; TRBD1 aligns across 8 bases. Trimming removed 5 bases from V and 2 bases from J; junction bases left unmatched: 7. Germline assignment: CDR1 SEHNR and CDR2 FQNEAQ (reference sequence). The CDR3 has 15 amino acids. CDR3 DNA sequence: TGTGCCAGCAGCCCGACGACAGGGGCTAACACTGAAGCTTTCTTT. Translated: CASSPTTGANTEAFF.

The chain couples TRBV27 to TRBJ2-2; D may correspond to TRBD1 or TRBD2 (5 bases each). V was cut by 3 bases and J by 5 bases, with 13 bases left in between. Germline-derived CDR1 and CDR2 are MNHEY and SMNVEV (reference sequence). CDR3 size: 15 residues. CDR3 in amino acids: CASSFEGPQTGELFF. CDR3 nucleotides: TGTGCCAGCAGTTTTGAGGGGCCTCAGACCGGGGAGCTGTTTTTT.

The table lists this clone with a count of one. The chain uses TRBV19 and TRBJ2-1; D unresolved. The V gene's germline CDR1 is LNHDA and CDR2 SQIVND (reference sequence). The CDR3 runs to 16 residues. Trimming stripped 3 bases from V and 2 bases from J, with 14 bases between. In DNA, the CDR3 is TGTGCCAGTAGTATCGGTCAGTTGACGCCCTACAATGAGCAGTTCTTC. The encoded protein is CASSIGQLTPYNEQFF.

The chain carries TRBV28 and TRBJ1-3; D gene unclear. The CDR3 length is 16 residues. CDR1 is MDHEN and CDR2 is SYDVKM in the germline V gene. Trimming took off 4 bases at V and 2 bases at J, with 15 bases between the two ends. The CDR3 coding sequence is TGTGCCAGCAGTTCCTCACGATCCTCCCCTGGAAACACCATATATTTT. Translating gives CASSSSRSSPGNTIYF. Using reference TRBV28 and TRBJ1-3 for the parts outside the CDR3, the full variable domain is DVKVTQSSRYLVKRTGEKVFLECVQDMDHENMFWYRQDPGLGLRLIYFSYDVKMKEKGDIPEGYSVSREKKERFSLILESASTNQTSMYLCASSSSRSSPGNTIYFGEGSWLTVV.

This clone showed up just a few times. The CDR3 DNA reads TGTGCCAGCAGCTTAGCCCCGACAGGGGGAGGCTATGGCTACACCTTC. This translates into CASSLAPTGGGYGYTF. The chain carries TRBV7-2 and TRBJ1-2; 9 bases fit TRBD1. The V and J ends lost 0 bases and 4 bases, in that order; junction bases with no gene match: 6. The germline V gene encodes CDR1 SGHTA and CDR2 FQGNSA. The CDR3 is made up of 16 amino acids. Full variable domain (remainder filled in from reference TRBV7-2 and TRBJ1-2): GAGVSQSPSNKVTEKGKDVELRCDPISGHTALYWYRQSLGQGLEFLIYFQGNSAPDKSGLPSDRFSAERTGGSVSTLTIQRTQQEDSAVYLCASSLAPTGGGYGYTFGSGTRLTVV.

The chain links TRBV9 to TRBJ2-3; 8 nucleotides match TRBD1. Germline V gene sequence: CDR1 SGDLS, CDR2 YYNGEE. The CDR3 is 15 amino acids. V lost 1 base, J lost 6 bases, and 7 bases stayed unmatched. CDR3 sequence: CASSVHGRGQDTQYF. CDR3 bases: TGTGCCAGCAGCGTACATGGCAGGGGGCAGGATACGCAGTATTTT.

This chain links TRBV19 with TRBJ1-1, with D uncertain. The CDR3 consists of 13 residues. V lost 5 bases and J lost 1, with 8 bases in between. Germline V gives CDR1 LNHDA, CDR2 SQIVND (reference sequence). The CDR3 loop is CASSVSENTEAFF. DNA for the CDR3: TGTGCCAGTAGTGTTTCGGAGAACACTGAAGCTTTCTTT.

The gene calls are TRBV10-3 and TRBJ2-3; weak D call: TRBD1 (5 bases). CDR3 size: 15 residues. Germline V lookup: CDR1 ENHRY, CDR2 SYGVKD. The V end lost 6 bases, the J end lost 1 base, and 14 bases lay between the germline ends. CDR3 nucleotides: TGTGCCATCAGCGAGACAGAAGCTGGCACAGATACGCAGTATTTT. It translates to CAISETEAGTDTQYF.

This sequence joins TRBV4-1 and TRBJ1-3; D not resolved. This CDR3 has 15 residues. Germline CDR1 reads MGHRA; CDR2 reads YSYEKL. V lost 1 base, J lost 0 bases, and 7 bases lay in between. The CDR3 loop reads CASSQVLNSGNTIYF. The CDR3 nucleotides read TGCGCCAGCAGCCAAGTGCTGAACTCTGGAAACACCATATATTTT.

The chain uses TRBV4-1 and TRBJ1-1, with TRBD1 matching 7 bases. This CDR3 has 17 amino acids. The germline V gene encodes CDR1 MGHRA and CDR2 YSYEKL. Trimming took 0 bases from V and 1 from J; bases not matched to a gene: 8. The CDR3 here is CASSQESTTGANTEAFF. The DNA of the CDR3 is TGCGCCAGCAGCCAAGAATCGACCACAGGGGCGAACACTGAAGCTTTCTTT.

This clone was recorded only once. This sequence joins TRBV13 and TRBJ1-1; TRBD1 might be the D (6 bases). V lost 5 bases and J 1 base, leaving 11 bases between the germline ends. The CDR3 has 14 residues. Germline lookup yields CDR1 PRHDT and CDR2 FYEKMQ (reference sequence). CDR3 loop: CASSPRTENTEAFF. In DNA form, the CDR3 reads TGTGCCAGCAGCCCCCGGACAGAGAACACTGAAGCTTTCTTT.

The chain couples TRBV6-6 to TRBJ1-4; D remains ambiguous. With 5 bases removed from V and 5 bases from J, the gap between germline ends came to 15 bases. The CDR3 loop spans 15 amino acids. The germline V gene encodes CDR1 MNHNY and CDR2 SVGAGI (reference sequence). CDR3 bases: TGTGCCAGCAGTGGCGAGTTAAGGCTCAATGAAAAACTGTTTTTT. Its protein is CASSGELRLNEKLFF.

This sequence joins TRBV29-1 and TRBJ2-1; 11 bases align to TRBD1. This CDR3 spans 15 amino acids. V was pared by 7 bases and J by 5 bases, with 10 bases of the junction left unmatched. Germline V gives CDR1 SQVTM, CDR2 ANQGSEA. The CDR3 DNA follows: TGCAGCGGCCTGCCACCGGGACAGGGGGACAATGAGCAGTTCTTC. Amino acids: CSGLPPGQGDNEQFF.

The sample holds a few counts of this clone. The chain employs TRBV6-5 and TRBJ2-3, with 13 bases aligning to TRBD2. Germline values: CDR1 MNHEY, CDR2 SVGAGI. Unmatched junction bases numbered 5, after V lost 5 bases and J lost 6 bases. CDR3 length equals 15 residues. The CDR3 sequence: CASSVTSGGADTQYF. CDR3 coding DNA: TGTGCCAGCAGTGTTACTAGCGGGGGGGCGGATACGCAGTATTTT.